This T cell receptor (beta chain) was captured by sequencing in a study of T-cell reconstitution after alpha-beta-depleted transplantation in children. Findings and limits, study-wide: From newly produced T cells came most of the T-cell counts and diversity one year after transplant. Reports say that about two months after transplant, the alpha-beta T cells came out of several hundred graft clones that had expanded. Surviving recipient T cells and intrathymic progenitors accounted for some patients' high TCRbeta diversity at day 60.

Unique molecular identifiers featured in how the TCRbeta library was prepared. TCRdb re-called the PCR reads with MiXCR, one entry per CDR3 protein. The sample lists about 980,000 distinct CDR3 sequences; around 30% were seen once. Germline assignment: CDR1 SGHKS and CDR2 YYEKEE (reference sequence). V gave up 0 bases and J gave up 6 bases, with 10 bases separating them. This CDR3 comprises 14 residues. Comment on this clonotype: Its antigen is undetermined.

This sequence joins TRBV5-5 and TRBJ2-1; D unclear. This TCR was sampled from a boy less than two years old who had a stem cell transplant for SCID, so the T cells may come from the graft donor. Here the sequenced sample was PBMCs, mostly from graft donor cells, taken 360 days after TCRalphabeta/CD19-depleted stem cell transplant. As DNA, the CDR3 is TGTGCCAGCAGCTTGGTTGCTATCCGCAATGAGCAGTTCTTC. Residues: CASSLVAIRNEQFF. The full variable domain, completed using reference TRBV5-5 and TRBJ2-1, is DAGVTQSPTHLIKTRGQQVTLRCSPISGHKSVSWYQQVLGQGPQFIFQYYEKEERGRGNFPDRFSARQFPNYSSELNVNALLLGDSALYLCASSLVAIRNEQFFGPGTRLTVL.